This entry is about one T cell receptor (beta chain). One end of the junction varies from germline; a read error may be responsible. Cohorts were based on clinical histories the participants reported. These data come from a study of blood T cell repertoires in COVID-19. As for the study in general: Sample material is recorded as cDNA or gDNA derived from T cells, B-cell-depleted T cells, or PBMCs.

The table came from immunoSEQ multiplex PCR; TCRdb's copy has only in-frame clones and leaves some out. This sample carries a few hundred thousand clones, about 89% of them seen once, and the ten largest clones take 3.5% to 5%. The CDR3 length is 14 residues. Germline CDR1 is SGHDN and CDR2 is FVKESK. Sequenced sample: PBMCs or T cells enriched from blood (not recorded which). The TCR was taken from a woman aged 25 to 39 who had recovered from COVID-19. The chain combines TRBV14 with TRBJ1-2, with D tentatively TRBD1 (5 bases). In nucleotides, the CDR3 is TGTGCCAGCAGCAAAGACTGGGGCCCCTATGGCTACACCTTC. This sequence encodes CASSKDWGPYGYTF.